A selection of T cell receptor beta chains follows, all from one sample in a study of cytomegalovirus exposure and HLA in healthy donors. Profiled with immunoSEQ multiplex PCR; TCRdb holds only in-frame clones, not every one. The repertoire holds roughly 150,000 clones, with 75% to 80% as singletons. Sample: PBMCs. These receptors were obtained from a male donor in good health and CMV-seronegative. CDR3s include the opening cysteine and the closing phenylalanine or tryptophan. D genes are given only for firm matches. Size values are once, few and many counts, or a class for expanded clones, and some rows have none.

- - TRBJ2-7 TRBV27 CASSLDRGGGYEQYF TGTGCCAGCAGTTTAGACCGTGGTGGAGGCTACGAGCAATACTTC
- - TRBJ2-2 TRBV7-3 CASSLGGVNTGELFF TGTGCCAGCAGCTTGGGCGGGGTAAACACCGGGGAGCTGTTTTTT
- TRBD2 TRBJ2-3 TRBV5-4 CASSTGLAGGRNTQYF TGTGCCAGCAGCACGGGACTAGCGGGGGGGCGGAATACGCAGTATTTT
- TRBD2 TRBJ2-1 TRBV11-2 CASSLDSGSWNEQFF TGTGCCAGCAGCTTAGACAGCGGGAGTTGGAATGAGCAGTTCTTC
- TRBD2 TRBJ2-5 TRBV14 CASSQGSGTSMETQYF TGTGCCAGCAGCCAAGGATCCGGGACTAGCATGGAGACCCAGTACTTC
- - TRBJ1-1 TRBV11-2 CASSWGVGKADTEAFF TGTGCCAGCAGCTGGGGGGTCGGCAAAGCGGACACTGAAGCTTTCTTT
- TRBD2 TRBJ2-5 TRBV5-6 CASSLVGTRETQYF TGTGCCAGCAGCTTGGTCGGGACTAGAGAGACCCAGTACTTC
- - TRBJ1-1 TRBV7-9 CSSSSPGMNTEAFF TGTTCCAGCAGCTCCCCGGGGATGAACACTGAAGCTTTCTTT
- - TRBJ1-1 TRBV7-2 CASSLAELLNTEAFF TGTGCCAGCAGCTTAGCAGAGCTATTGAACACTGAAGCTTTCTTT
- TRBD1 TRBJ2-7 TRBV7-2 CASSGVQGSYEQYF TGTGCCAGCAGCGGTGTACAGGGGTCGTACGAGCAGTACTTC
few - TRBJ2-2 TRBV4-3 CASSQGEFHTGELFF TGCGCCAGCAGCCAAGGCGAGTTCCACACCGGGGAGCTGTTTTTT
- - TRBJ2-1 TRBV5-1 CASSGLAVTGEQFF TGCGCCAGCAGCGGATTAGCGGTAACCGGGGAGCAGTTCTTC
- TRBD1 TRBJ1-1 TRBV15 CATSPRTGGNTEAFF TGTGCCACCAGCCCACGGACAGGGGGGAACACTGAAGCTTTCTTT
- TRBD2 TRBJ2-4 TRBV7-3 CASSPQGGENIQYF TGTGCCAGCAGCCCCCAGGGAGGGGAAAACATTCAGTACTTC
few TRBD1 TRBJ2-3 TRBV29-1 CSVLGTGTDTQYF TGCAGCGTTCTCGGGACAGGCACAGATACGCAGTATTTT
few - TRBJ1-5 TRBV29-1 CSVESGNQPQHF TGCAGCGTTGAATCGGGGAATCAGCCCCAGCATTTT
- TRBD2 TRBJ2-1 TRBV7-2 CASSSRVSGTRLNEQFF TGTGCCAGCAGCTCGCGAGTTTCCGGGACTAGGCTCAATGAGCAGTTCTTC